The 22 T cell receptor beta chains below come from one sample, sequenced in a study of blood T cell repertoires in COVID-19. Some clones are missing from TCRdb's copy, which holds only in-frame ones; the method was immunoSEQ multiplex PCR. This table has about 530,000 clones, around nine tenths appearing once. Sequenced sample: peripheral blood. The receptors come from a woman aged 50 to 60 with COVID-19, enrolled during active disease.

The rearrangement joins TRBV28 to TRBJ1-1; tentative D call: TRBD1 (6 bases). Germline V gene sequence: CDR1 MDHEN, CDR2 SYDVKM. The CDR3 is 15 amino acids. Trimming cost V 4 bases and J 3 bases, with 15 bases left between them. The CDR3 reads CASSSHRAFDTEAFF. CDR3 nucleotides: TGTGCCAGCAGTTCGCACAGGGCCTTCGACACTGAAGCTTTCTTT.

This chain joins TRBV6-6 and TRBJ1-2; TRBD1 aligns across 12 bases. CDR1 is MNHNY and CDR2 is SVGAGI in the germline V gene (reference sequence). V gave up 10 bases and J gave up 7 bases; unmatched junction bases: 10. The CDR3 sequence is 14 residues long. CDR3 DNA sequence: TGTGCCACCACCCGGGACAGGGGGCAGGGTGGCTACACCTTC. Translating it yields CATTRDRGQGGYTF.

The rearrangement joins TRBV28 to TRBJ1-3, with D possibly being TRBD1 (6 bases). Trimming took off 2 bases at V and 6 bases at J, with 11 bases between the two ends. The germline CDR1 and CDR2 sequences are MDHEN and SYDVKM. The CDR3 covers 14 residues. This CDR3 reads CASSLDAGANTIYF. The CDR3, as DNA: TGTGCCAGCAGTTTAGACGCAGGGGCAAACACCATATATTTT. Looking up the rest from reference TRBV28 and TRBJ1-3 gives the full variable domain: DVKVTQSSRYLVKRTGEKVFLECVQDMDHENMFWYRQDPGLGLRLIYFSYDVKMKEKGDIPEGYSVSREKKERFSLILESASTNQTSMYLCASSLDAGANTIYFGEGSWLTVV.

A few counts support this clone. The chain recombines TRBV3-1 (or the pseudogene TRBV3-2) with TRBJ1-3; 7 positions agree with TRBD1. Germline assignment: CDR1 LGHDT and CDR2 YNNKEL (reference sequence). There are 15 residues in the CDR3. Trimming took 4 bases from V and 4 from J; bases not matched to a gene: 7. The CDR3 loop is CASSLLQGQGNTIYF. CDR3 bases: TGTGCCAGCAGCCTCCTCCAGGGACAGGGAAACACCATATATTTT.

The chain joins TRBV3-1 (or the pseudogene TRBV3-2) to TRBJ1-1; D remains unclear. The CDR3 is 12 amino acids. Between the trimmed V and J ends, which lost 5 bases and 5 bases, there was a span of 9 bases. CDR1 is LGHDT and CDR2 is YNNKEL in the germline V gene (reference sequence). CDR3 sequence: CASSSFRTEAFF. DNA of the CDR3: TGTGCCAGCAGCTCCTTTCGGACTGAAGCTTTCTTT.

V is TRBV19 and J is TRBJ2-7; no clear D gene. V was shortened by 3 bases and J by 0 bases, with 9 bases between the two germline ends. This CDR3 region has 14 residues. The germline V gene has CDR1 LNHDA and CDR2 SQIVND (reference sequence). The CDR3 is CASSMRHSSYEQYF. The CDR3 bases are TGTGCCAGTAGTATGCGTCATAGCTCCTACGAGCAGTACTTC.

This rearrangement joins TRBV9 to TRBJ2-7, with D possibly matching TRBD1 (6 bases). The germline gives CDR1 SGDLS, CDR2 YYNGEE. Trimming took off 1 base at V and 6 bases at J, with 17 bases between the two ends. The CDR3 spans 15 residues. CDR3 sequence reads: CASSVNTGMGGEQYF. In DNA form, the CDR3 reads TGTGCCAGCAGCGTAAACACAGGGATGGGTGGCGAGCAGTACTTC.

CDR3 loop: CASSRGGFGYTF. The CDR3 DNA is TGTGCCAGCAGCAGGGGTGGGTTTGGCTACACCTTC. The chain carries TRBV5-6 and TRBJ1-2, with D possibly matching TRBD1 (5 bases). CDR1 SGHDT and CDR2 YYEEEE come from the germline V gene. V gave up 4 bases and J gave up 7 bases, with 11 bases separating them. CDR3 size: 12 residues. The variable domain in full, with the rest retrieved from reference TRBV5-6 and TRBJ1-2, is DAGVTQSPTHLIKTRGQQVTLRCSPKSGHDTVSWYQQALGQGPQFIFQYYEEEERQRGNFPDRFSGHQFPNYSSELNVNALLLGDSALYLCASSRGGFGYTFGSGTRLTVV.

V and J are TRBV4-1 and TRBJ1-5; unclear D gene. CDR3 length equals 16 residues. Germline CDR1 and CDR2: MGHRA and YSYEKL. Trimming removed 4 bases from V and 10 bases from J, with 23 bases in between. Written as DNA, the CDR3 is TGCGCCAGCAGCCCACGGGAGGGAGGACGCAATCGACCCCAGCATTTT. Its protein product is CASSPREGGRNRPQHF.

The J gene is TRBJ1-4, the V gene TRBV4-1, with D hard to call. Germline V gene data show CDR1 as MGHRA and CDR2 as YSYEKL. CDR3 length equals 16 residues. Trimming stripped 6 bases from V and 2 bases from J, with 16 bases between. The CDR3 nucleotides are TGCGCCAGCAGGCCTATGGTAGCTGCTACTAATGAAAAACTGTTTTTT. Its protein is CASRPMVAATNEKLFF.

This clone was found once. The rearrangement uses TRBV27 and TRBJ1-5; D not certain. Deletions cut 8 bases from V and 3 bases from J, with 17 bases between. Germline V gene sequence: CDR1 MNHEY, CDR2 SMNVEV (reference sequence). The CDR3 covers 15 residues. CDR3 DNA sequence: TGTGCCAGCGGTATCGGGCGGGCAGTCAATCAGCCCCAGCATTTT. It encodes CASGIGRAVNQPQHF.

The V and J genes are TRBV12-3 or TRBV12-4 and TRBJ2-5, with 8 bases that match TRBD1. The CDR3 totals 13 residues. V lost 3 bases, J lost 5 bases, and 2 bases stayed unmatched. The chain's CDR3 is CASSFGQGETQYF. In nucleotides, the CDR3 is TGTGCCAGCAGTTTCGGACAGGGCGAGACCCAGTACTTC.

The V gene is TRBV20-1, the J gene TRBJ1-1; no definite D call. There are 11 residues in the CDR3. Trimming left V 5 bases short and J 11 bases short, with 15 bases between. Germline assignment: CDR1 DFQATT and CDR2 SNEGSKA (reference sequence). CDR3 in DNA: TGCAGTGCTGCCGAGGCGCCGGGGGCTTTCTTT. Its translation is CSAAEAPGAFF.

This chain joins TRBV7-9 and TRBJ1-1; D remains unclear. V lost 1 base and J 5 bases, leaving 11 bases between the germline ends. CDR3 size: 14 residues. Germline-derived CDR1 and CDR2 are SEHNR and FQNEAQ (reference sequence). CDR3 sequence reads: CASSLVSSRTEAFF. Here the CDR3 DNA reads TGTGCCAGCAGCTTAGTTAGTTCGCGGACTGAAGCTTTCTTT.

The chain joins TRBV24-1 to TRBJ2-3; 9 bases map to TRBD2. With V trimmed by 4 bases and J by 4 bases, 8 bases remained unmatched. Germline V lookup: CDR1 KGHDR, CDR2 SFDVKD. This CDR3 comprises 16 residues. The CDR3 here is CATSDPLAGTADTQYF. The DNA of the CDR3 is TGTGCCACCAGTGACCCACTAGCGGGTACGGCAGATACGCAGTATTTT.

The V and J genes are TRBV5-1 and TRBJ1-2, with TRBD1 as a possible D gene (6 bases). The CDR3 is made up of 14 amino acids. In germline, CDR1 is SGHRS, CDR2 YFSETQ. Trimming removed 0 bases from V and 5 bases from J, with 11 bases in between. The CDR3 nucleotides are TGCGCCAGCAGCTTGGGGGCAGGGGAGTATGGCTACACCTTC. Translation gives CASSLGAGEYGYTF. Using reference TRBV5-1 and TRBJ1-2 for the parts outside the CDR3, the full variable domain is KAGVTQTPRYLIKTRGQQVTLSCSPISGHRSVSWYQQTPGQGLQFLFEYFSETQRNKGNFPGRFSGRQFSNSRSEMNVSTLELGDSALYLCASSLGAGEYGYTFGSGTRLTVV.

The chain recombines TRBV2 with TRBJ1-4, with 9 positions matching TRBD1. Germline V gene sequence: CDR1 SNHLY, CDR2 FYNNEI. The CDR3 is 13 amino acids. V was clipped by 8 bases and J by 7 bases; unmatched bases: 5. The CDR3 bases are TGTGCCAGCCTTCCGGGACAGGGTGAAAAACTGTTTTTT. Translation: CASLPGQGEKLFF.

The CDR3 nucleotides read TGCGCCAGCGGTTCTACAGGGATCACTGAAGCTTTCTTT. This sequence encodes CASGSTGITEAFF. The V gene is TRBV5-1, the J gene TRBJ1-1, with D possibly being TRBD1 (6 bases). Germline loops: CDR1 SGHRS, CDR2 YFSETQ. The CDR3 runs 13 residues. V was shortened by 7 bases and J by 4 bases, with 14 bases between the two germline ends.

The V call is TRBV19, the J call TRBJ2-1; 10 bases are a match to TRBD1. The V gene end was trimmed by 8 bases and the J gene end by 6 bases; junction bases not matched to a gene: 4. Germline V gene data show CDR1 as LNHDA and CDR2 as SQIVND (reference sequence). The CDR3 loop spans 13 amino acids. CDR3 residues: CASSGTGVNEQFF. The CDR3 nucleotides are TGTGCCAGTTCAGGGACAGGGGTCAATGAGCAGTTCTTC.

The genes are TRBV21-1 and TRBJ1-3; TRBD1 reflects the table's D call only, with no check against the DNA. TRBV21-1 represents a pseudogene. The CDR3 covers 19 residues. As DNA, the CDR3 is TGTGCCAGCAGCACTTCCTCCCGGGACAGGGTAAGCTCTGGAAACACCATATATTTT. Its protein product is CASSTSSRDRVSSGNTIYF.

The table lists this clone with a count of one. The chain uses TRBV11-2 and TRBJ1-1; maybe TRBD1 (5 bases). The CDR3 is made up of 15 amino acids. Germline V CDR1 and CDR2: SGHAT, FQNNGV. With 1 base removed from V and 5 bases from J, the gap between germline ends came to 14 bases. CDR3 DNA sequence: TGTGCCAGCAGCTTAGTTCTTGGCGGGGGTACTGAAGCTTTCTTT. As protein: CASSLVLGGGTEAFF. Together with reference TRBV11-2 and TRBJ1-1, the CDR3 gives the full variable domain: EAGVAQSPRYKIIEKRQSVAFWCNPISGHATLYWYQQILGQGPKLLIQFQNNGVVDDSQLPKDRFSAERLKGVDSTLKIQPAKLEDSAVYLCASSLVLGGGTEAFFGQGTRLTVV.

The chain is built from TRBV6-6 and TRBJ2-7; D is possibly TRBD1 (5 bases). The ends were cut back, 3 bases at V and 5 bases at J, with 17 bases in the middle. Germline CDR1 and CDR2: MNHNY and SVGAGI (reference sequence). The CDR3 is 15 residues long. The CDR3 loop is CASSYQAGSVDEQYF. In nucleotides, the CDR3 is TGTGCCAGCAGTTATCAGGCAGGGTCGGTGGACGAGCAGTACTTC.